Below are 16 T cell receptor beta chains sequenced from a single sample in a study of T cell clones after liver transplantation (dated by TCRdb to between 2018 and 2021). Libraries came from the immunoSEQ multiplex PCR assay. TCRdb retrieved this table from immuneACCESS and kept in-frame rearrangements only. Not all clones are present; in checked studies, unresolved V genes account for under half, and no reason is known for the remainder. The table for this sample lists 75,000 to 95,000 clones; 83% of them were counted only once. 2.5% to 3% of the sample goes to the ten largest clones. The sample consisted of CD4+ T cells from blood, taken at the 22-month timepoint. These receptor sequences come from a human patient who received a liver transplant. Because of the transplant, the T cells may be the graft donor's rather than the patient's own.

This sequence joins TRBV7-3 and TRBJ2-2, with 9 bases aligning to TRBD1. This CDR3 contains 16 residues. With 3 bases clipped from V and 2 bases from J, the junction kept 4 bases outside the gene matches. Germline V CDR1 and CDR2: SGHTA, FQGTGA. The CDR3 region has the DNA TGTGCCAGCAGCTTTGGACAGGGGCATAACACCGGGGAGCTGTTTTTT. Translated, it gives CASSFGQGHNTGELFF.

The chain joins TRBV2 to TRBJ2-2; a weak D match, TRBD1 (7 bases). This CDR3 is 15 amino acids long. Germline V CDR1 and CDR2: SNHLY, FYNNEI. Trimming left V 4 bases short and J 5 bases short, with 14 bases between. The CDR3 region has the DNA TGTGCCAGCAGTGGCGACCCAGGGGGGACCGGGGAGCTGTTTTTT. This translates into CASSGDPGGTGELFF.

This chain uses TRBV7-9 with TRBJ2-5, with 7 positions matching TRBD2. Germline values: CDR1 SEHNR, CDR2 FQNEAQ (reference sequence). The CDR3 extends over 14 amino acids. The V segment lost 3 bases and the J segment 3 bases; nucleotides outside the gene matches: 4. This CDR3 is CASSFVLAEETQYF. The CDR3 DNA reads as TGTGCCAGCAGCTTCGTCCTAGCGGAAGAGACCCAGTACTTC.

This clone has only a few counts. This chain links TRBV6-1 with TRBJ2-1, with D possibly TRBD2 on 5 matching bases. Trimming took off 7 bases at V and 1 base at J, with 11 bases between the two ends. CDR1 and CDR2 (germline): MNHNS, SASEGT. The CDR3 is made up of 14 amino acids. In DNA form, the CDR3 reads TGTGCCAGCATTCCGGGGTCGTCCTACAATGAGCAGTTCTTC. It codes for CASIPGSSYNEQFF.

The gene calls are TRBV14 and TRBJ2-7, with D possibly TRBD2 on 5 matching bases. There are 14 residues in the CDR3. V was shortened by 4 bases and J by 2 bases, with 12 bases between the two germline ends. Per the germline V gene, CDR1 is SGHDN and CDR2 is FVKESK. CDR3 in DNA: TGTGCCAGCAGCCCGACTATGGGTACCTACGAGCAGTACTTC. It encodes CASSPTMGTYEQYF.

This chain links TRBV28 with TRBJ2-7; D might be TRBD2 (6 bases). Per the germline V gene, CDR1 is MDHEN and CDR2 is SYDVKM. The CDR3 spans 15 residues. The V end was cut by 7 bases, the J end by 3 bases, with 19 bases between. The CDR3 here is CASMGSGVGFYEQYF. The CDR3 coding sequence is TGTGCCAGCATGGGGTCGGGGGTCGGTTTCTACGAGCAGTACTTC.

Here the CDR3 DNA reads TGTGCCAGCAGCTTAGCGGGCGGGAACACTGAAGCTTTCTTT. Amino acid sequence: CASSLAGGNTEAFF. The J gene is TRBJ1-1, the V gene TRBV11-3; D not certain. CDR1 and CDR2 (germline): SGHNT, YENEEA. The V end was cut by 1 base, the J end by 1 base, with 7 bases between. CDR3 length: 14 residues.

The chain uses TRBV19 and TRBJ2-6; no reliable D call. The ends were cut back, 0 bases at V and 2 bases at J, with 5 bases in the middle. The CDR3 covers 15 residues. Per germline, CDR1 LNHDA and CDR2 SQIVND (reference sequence). The CDR3 nucleotides read TGTGCCAGTAGTATAGAAGATGCTGGGGCCAACGTCCTGACTTTC. Its protein product is CASSIEDAGANVLTF.

This clone has only one observation. This chain uses TRBV19 with TRBJ2-5; possible D gene TRBD2, 6 bases. The CDR3 is made up of 14 amino acids. Trimming left V 9 bases short and J 5 bases short, with 19 bases between. CDR1 and CDR2 from the germline V gene are LNHDA and SQIVND (reference sequence). In DNA, the CDR3 is TGTGCCAGCGGTAGGGTGGGAGGTGGTGAGACCCAGTACTTC. Translation gives CASGRVGGGETQYF.

V is TRBV20-1 and J is TRBJ1-4; no clear D gene. Trimming cost V 7 bases and J 6 bases, with 9 bases left between them. This CDR3 contains 11 residues. The germline V gene encodes CDR1 DFQATT and CDR2 SNEGSKA (reference sequence). The CDR3 DNA is TGCAGTGGGGCCGTGGATGAAAAACTGTTTTTT. This sequence encodes CSGAVDEKLFF.

The V and J genes are TRBV23-1 and TRBJ1-6; D possibly corresponds to TRBD1 (6 bases). TRBV23-1 is classed as an ORF, of uncertain function. CDR3 length: 17 amino acids. The ends were cut back, 2 bases at V and 11 bases at J, with 22 bases in the middle. In nucleotides, the CDR3 is TGCGCCAGCAGTCAAAAGGGTCCGATCAGGGGTGTCGCACCCCTCCACTTT. This encodes CASSQKGPIRGVAPLHF.

This chain uses TRBV9 with TRBJ1-1; no clear D gene. CDR1 is SGDLS and CDR2 is YYNGEE in the germline V gene. V shed 1 base and J shed 1 base, with 5 bases lying between them. The CDR3 is 13 residues long. The CDR3 loop is CASSVFSNTEAFF. The CDR3 DNA reads TGTGCCAGCAGCGTATTTTCGAACACTGAAGCTTTCTTT.

This clone was picked up a small number of times. The chain recombines TRBV6-1 with TRBJ1-6; D unresolved. The CDR3 covers 13 residues. CDR1 and CDR2 from the germline V gene are MNHNS and SASEGT. V was trimmed by 7 bases and J by 9 bases, leaving 13 bases between them. CDR3 protein: CASNGRVSSPLHF. CDR3 coding DNA: TGTGCCAGCAATGGACGCGTGTCTTCACCCCTCCACTTT.

The chain recombines TRBV5-1 with TRBJ1-2; the match to TRBD1 covers 7 bases. CDR1 is SGHRS, CDR2 YFSETQ, per germline. V was pared by 4 bases and J by 1 base, with 13 bases of the junction left unmatched. There are 17 residues in the CDR3. The CDR3 coding sequence is TGCGCCAGCAGCCTTGTGGCCTCAGGGGGGATTAACTATGGCTACACCTTC. It codes for CASSLVASGGINYGYTF.

The chain combines TRBV10-3 with TRBJ2-7; 7 bases align to TRBD1. Germline CDR1 reads ENHRY; CDR2 reads SYGVKD. V was pared by 4 bases and J by 3 bases, with 9 bases of the junction left unmatched. CDR3 length: 15 amino acids. The CDR3 here is CAISAQSTGRYEQYF. In DNA form, the CDR3 reads TGTGCCATCAGTGCCCAGTCGACAGGGCGCTACGAGCAGTACTTC.

This chain links TRBV28 with TRBJ2-7; maybe TRBD2 (6 bases). The CDR3 is 12 residues long. Germline lookup yields CDR1 MDHEN and CDR2 SYDVKM. V lost 7 bases, J lost 2 bases, and 9 bases lay in between. In nucleotides, the CDR3 is TGTGCCAGCATGCGGGAAGCCTACGAGCAGTACTTC. Its protein product is CASMREAYEQYF.